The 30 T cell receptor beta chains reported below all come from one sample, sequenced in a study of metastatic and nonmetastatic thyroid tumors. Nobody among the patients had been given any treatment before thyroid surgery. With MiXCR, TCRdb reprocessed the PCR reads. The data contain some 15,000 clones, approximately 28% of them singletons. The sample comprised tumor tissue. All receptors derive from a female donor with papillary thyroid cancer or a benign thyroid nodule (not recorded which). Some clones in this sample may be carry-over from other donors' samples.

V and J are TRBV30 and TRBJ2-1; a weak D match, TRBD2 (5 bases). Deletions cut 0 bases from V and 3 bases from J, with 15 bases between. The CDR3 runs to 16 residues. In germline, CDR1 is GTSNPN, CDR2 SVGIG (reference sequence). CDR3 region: CAWSVGGERNYNEQFF. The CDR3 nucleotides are TGTGCCTGGAGTGTAGGAGGCGAGCGGAACTACAATGAGCAGTTCTTC. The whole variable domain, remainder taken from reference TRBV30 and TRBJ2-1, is SQTIHQWPATLVQPVGSPLSLECTVEGTSNPNLYWYRQAAGRGLQLLFYSVGIGQISSEVPQNLSASRPQDRQFILSSKKLLLSDSGFYLCAWSVGGERNYNEQFFGPGTRLTVL.

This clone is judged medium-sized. The chain's CDR3 is CASSMTYSNQPQHF. The CDR3 bases are TGTGCCAGTAGTATGACCTATAGCAATCAGCCCCAGCATTTT. The V call is TRBV19, the J call TRBJ1-5; D gene uncertain. The CDR3 contains 14 residues. Trimming stripped 3 bases from V and 0 bases from J, with 6 bases between. The germline CDR1 and CDR2 sequences are LNHDA and SQIVND (reference sequence). Full variable domain (rest looked up from reference TRBV19 and TRBJ1-5): DGGITQSPKYLFRKEGQNVTLSCEQNLNHDAMYWYRQDPGQGLRLIYYSQIVNDFQKGDIAEGYSVSREKKESFPLTVTSAQKNPTAFYLCASSMTYSNQPQHFGDGTRLSIL.

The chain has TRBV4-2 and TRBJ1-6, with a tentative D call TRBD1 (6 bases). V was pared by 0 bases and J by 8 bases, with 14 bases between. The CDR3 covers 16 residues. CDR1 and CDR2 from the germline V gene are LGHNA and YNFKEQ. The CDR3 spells CASSQDPQGRYSPLHF. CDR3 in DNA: TGTGCCAGCAGCCAAGACCCCCAGGGGCGATATTCACCCCTCCACTTT.

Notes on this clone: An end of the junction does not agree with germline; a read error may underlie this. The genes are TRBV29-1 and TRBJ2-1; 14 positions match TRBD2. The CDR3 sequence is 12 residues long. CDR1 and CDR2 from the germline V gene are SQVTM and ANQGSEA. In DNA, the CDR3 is TGCAGCGCCGGGACTAGCGGGAGTCTTGCCCTCTTC. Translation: CSAGTSGSLALF.

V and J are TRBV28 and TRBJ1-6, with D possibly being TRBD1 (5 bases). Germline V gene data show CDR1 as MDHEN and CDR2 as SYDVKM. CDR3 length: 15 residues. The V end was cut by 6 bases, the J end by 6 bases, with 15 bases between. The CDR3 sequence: CASSKPGQGNSPLHF. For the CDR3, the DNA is TGTGCCAGCAGCAAACCAGGGCAGGGTAATTCACCCCTCCACTTT.

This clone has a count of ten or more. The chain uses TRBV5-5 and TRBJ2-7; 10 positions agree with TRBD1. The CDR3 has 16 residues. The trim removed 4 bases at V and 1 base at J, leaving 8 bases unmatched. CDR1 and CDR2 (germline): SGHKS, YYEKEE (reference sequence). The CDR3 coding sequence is TGTGCCAGCAGCCCGAGACAGGGGGCGATATCCTACGAGCAGTACTTC. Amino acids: CASSPRQGAISYEQYF.

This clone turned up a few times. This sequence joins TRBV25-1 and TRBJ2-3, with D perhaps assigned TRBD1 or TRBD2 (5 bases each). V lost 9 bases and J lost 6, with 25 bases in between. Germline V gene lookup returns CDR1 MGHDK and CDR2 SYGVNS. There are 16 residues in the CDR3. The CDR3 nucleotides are TGTGCCAGTAGCAGAGCCGGGGCGGGTGGTTCGGATACGCAGTATTTT. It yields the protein CASSRAGAGGSDTQYF.

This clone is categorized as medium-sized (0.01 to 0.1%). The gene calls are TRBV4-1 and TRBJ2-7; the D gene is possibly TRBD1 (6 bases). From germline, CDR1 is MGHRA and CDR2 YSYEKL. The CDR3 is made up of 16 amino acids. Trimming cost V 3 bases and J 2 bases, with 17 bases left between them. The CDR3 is CASSHLQGGTPYEQYF. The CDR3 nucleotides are TGCGCCAGCAGCCACCTACAGGGCGGAACCCCCTACGAGCAGTACTTC.

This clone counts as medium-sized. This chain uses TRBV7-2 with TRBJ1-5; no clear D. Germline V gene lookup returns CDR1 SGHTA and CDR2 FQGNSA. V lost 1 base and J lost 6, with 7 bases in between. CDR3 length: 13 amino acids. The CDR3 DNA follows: TGTGCCAGCAGCTTAGTCCAGCTTCAGCCCCAGCATTTT. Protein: CASSLVQLQPQHF.

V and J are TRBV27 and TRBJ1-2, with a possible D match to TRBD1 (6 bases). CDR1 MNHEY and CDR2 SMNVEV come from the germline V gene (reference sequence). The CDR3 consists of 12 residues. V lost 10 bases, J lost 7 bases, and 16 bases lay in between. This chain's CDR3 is CAITGQMCGYTF. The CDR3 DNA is TGTGCCATCACAGGGCAAATGTGTGGCTACACCTTC.

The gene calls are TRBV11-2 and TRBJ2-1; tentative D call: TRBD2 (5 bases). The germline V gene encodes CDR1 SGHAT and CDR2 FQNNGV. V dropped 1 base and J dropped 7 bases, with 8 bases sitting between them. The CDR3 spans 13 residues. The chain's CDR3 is CASSLVGGNEQFF. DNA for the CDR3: TGTGCCAGCAGCTTAGTAGGCGGGAATGAGCAGTTCTTC. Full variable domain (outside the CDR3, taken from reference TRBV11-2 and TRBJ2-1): EAGVAQSPRYKIIEKRQSVAFWCNPISGHATLYWYQQILGQGPKLLIQFQNNGVVDDSQLPKDRFSAERLKGVDSTLKIQPAKLEDSAVYLCASSLVGGNEQFFGPGTRLTVL.

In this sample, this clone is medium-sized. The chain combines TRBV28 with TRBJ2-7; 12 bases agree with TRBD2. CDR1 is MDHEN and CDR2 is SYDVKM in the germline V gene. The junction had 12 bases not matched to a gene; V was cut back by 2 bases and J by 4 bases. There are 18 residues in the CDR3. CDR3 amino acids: CASSLPLAGGPTTYEQYF. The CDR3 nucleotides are TGTGCCAGCAGTTTACCCCTAGCGGGAGGGCCGACCACATACGAGCAGTACTTC. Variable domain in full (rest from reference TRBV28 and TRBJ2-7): DVKVTQSSRYLVKRTGEKVFLECVQDMDHENMFWYRQDPGLGLRLIYFSYDVKMKEKGDIPEGYSVSREKKERFSLILESASTNQTSMYLCASSLPLAGGPTTYEQYFGPGTRLTVT.

CDR3 sequence: CASSFRDRGNEQFF. The CDR3 DNA sequence: TGTGCCAGCAGCTTCCGGGACAGGGGGAATGAGCAGTTCTTC. The V gene is TRBV5-5, the J gene TRBJ2-1, with 11 bases aligning to TRBD1. The germline gives CDR1 SGHKS, CDR2 YYEKEE (reference sequence). The V gene end was trimmed by 2 bases and the J gene end by 7 bases; junction bases not matched to a gene: 2. The CDR3 contains 14 residues. The entire variable domain, with the rest obtained from reference TRBV5-5 and TRBJ2-1, is as follows: DAGVTQSPTHLIKTRGQQVTLRCSPISGHKSVSWYQQVLGQGPQFIFQYYEKEERGRGNFPDRFSARQFPNYSSELNVNALLLGDSALYLCASSFRDRGNEQFFGPGTRLTVL.

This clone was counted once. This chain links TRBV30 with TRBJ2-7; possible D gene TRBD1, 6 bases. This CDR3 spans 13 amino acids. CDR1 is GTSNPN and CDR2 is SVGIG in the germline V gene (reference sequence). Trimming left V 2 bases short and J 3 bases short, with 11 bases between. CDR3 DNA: TGTGCCTGGAGTTTAGGACAGATCTACGAGCAGTACTTC. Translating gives CAWSLGQIYEQYF.

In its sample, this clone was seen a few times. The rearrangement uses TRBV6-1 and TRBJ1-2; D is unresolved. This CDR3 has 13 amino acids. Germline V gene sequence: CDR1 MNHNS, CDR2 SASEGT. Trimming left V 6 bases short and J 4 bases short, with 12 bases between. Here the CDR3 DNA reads TGTGCCAGCAGAGCGGGAAGTTTCTATGGCTACACCTTC. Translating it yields CASRAGSFYGYTF.

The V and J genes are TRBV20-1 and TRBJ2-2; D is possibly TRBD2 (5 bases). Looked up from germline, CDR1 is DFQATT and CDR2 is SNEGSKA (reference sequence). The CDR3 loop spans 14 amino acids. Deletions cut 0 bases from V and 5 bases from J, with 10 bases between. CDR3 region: CSARDQRETGELFF. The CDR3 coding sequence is TGCAGTGCTAGAGATCAACGGGAAACCGGGGAGCTGTTTTTT.

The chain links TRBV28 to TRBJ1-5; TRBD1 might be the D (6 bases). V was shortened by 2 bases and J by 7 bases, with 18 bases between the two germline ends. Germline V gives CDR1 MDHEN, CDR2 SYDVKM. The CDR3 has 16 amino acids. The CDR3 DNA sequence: TGTGCCAGCAGTTTAGTCCGTCGGGGACACCCACAGCCCCAGCATTTT. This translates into CASSLVRRGHPQPQHF.

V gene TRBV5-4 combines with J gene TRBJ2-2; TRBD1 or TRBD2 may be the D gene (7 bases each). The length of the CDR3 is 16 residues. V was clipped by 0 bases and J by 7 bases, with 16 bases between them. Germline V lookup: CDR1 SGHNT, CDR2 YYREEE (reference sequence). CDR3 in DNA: TGTGCCAGCAGCTTGGGGAGCGGGACAGTGAACGGGGAGCTGTTTTTT. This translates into CASSLGSGTVNGELFF.

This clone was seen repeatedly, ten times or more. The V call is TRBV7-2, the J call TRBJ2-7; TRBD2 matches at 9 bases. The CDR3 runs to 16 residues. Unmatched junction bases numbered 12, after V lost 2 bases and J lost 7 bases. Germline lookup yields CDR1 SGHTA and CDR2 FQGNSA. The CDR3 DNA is TGTGCCAGCAGCTTACGCGGGGCGGGGGGGCCGTATGAGCAGTACTTC. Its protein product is CASSLRGAGGPYEQYF.

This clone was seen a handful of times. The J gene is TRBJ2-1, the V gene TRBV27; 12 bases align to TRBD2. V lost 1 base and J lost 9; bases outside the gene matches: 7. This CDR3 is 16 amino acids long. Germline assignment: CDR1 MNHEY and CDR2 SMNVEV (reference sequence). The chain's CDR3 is CASSLFRTSGICEQFF. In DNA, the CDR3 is TGTGCCAGCAGTTTATTTAGGACTAGCGGGATATGTGAGCAGTTCTTC.

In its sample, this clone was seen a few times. The CDR3 is CASSYSIGYEQYF. CDR3 nucleotides: TGTGCCAGCAGTTACTCGATCGGCTACGAGCAGTACTTC. The rearrangement uses TRBV6-2 or TRBV6-3 and TRBJ2-7; D remains unclear. The CDR3 contains 13 residues. CDR1 and CDR2 (germline): MNHEY, SVGEGT. V was shortened by 0 bases and J by 3 bases, with 6 bases between the two germline ends.

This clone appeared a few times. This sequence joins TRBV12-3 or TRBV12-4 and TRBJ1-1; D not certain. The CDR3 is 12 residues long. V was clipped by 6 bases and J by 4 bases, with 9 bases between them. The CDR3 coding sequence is TGTGCCAGCAGCCCTCTCGGCACTGAAGCTTTCTTT. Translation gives CASSPLGTEAFF.

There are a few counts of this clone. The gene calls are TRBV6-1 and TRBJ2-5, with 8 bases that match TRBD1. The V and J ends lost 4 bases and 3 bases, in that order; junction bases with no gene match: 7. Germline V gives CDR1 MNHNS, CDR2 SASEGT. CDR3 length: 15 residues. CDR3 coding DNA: TGTGCCAGCAGTGTAACCAGGGGGCTTAAAGAGACCCAGTACTTC. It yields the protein CASSVTRGLKETQYF.

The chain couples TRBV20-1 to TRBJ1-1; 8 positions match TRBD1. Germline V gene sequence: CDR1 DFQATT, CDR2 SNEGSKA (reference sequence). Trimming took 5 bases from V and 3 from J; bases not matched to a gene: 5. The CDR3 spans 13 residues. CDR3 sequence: CSAGTGWDTEAFF. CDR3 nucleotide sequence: TGCAGTGCTGGGACAGGCTGGGACACTGAAGCTTTCTTT.

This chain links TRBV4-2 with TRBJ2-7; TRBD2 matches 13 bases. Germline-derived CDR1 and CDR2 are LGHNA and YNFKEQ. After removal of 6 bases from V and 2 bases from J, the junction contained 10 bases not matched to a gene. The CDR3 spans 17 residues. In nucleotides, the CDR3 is TGTGCCAGCAGATACACCGCCACTAGCGGGAGGGCCTACGAGCAGTACTTC. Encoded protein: CASRYTATSGRAYEQYF.

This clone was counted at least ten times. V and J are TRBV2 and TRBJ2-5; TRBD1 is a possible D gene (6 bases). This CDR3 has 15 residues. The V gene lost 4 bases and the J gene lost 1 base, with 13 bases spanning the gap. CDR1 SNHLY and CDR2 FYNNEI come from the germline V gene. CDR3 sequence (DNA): TGTGCCAGCAGTGGTGGTCAAGGGGGCCAAGAGACCCAGTACTTC. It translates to CASSGGQGGQETQYF.

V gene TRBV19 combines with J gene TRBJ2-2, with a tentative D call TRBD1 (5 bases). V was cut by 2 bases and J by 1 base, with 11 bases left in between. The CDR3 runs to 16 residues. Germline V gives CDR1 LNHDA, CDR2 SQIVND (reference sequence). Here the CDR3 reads CASSIKGALNTGELFF. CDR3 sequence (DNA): TGTGCCAGTAGTATAAAAGGGGCGCTGAACACCGGGGAGCTGTTTTTT.

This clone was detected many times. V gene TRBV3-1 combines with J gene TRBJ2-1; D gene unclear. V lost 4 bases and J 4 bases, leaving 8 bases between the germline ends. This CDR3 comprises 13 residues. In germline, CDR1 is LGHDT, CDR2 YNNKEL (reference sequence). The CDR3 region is CASSPAEYNEQFF. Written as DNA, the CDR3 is TGTGCCAGCAGCCCCGCCGAGTACAATGAGCAGTTCTTC.

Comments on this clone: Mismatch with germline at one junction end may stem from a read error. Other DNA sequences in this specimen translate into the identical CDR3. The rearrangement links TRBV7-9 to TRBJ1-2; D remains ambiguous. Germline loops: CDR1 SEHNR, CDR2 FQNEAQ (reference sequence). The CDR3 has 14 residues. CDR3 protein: CASSPSATNYGYTF. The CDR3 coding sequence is TGTGCCAGCAGCCCTTCGGCAACGAACTACGGCTACACCTTC.

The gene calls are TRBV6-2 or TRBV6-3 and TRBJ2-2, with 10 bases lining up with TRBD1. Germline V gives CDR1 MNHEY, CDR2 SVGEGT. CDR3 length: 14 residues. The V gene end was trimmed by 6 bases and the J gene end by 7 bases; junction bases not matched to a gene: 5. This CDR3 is CASRTGTGVGELFF. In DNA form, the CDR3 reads TGTGCCAGCAGAACCGGGACAGGGGTCGGGGAGCTGTTTTTT.